The 23 T cell receptor beta chains below come from one sample, sequenced in a study of blood T cell repertoires in COVID-19. Assay: immunoSEQ multiplex PCR; the TCRdb copy retains only in-frame clones and omits some. The table has about 160,000 clones, about four fifths seen once. The sequencing input was peripheral blood. The source is a woman over 75 with acute or convalescent COVID-19.

This clone was seen just once. The rearrangement joins TRBV5-1 to TRBJ2-2, with 7 bases that match TRBD1. The CDR3 extends over 16 amino acids. Germline lookup yields CDR1 SGHRS and CDR2 YFSETQ. Trimming removed 1 base from V and 5 bases from J; junction bases left unmatched: 8. The CDR3 nucleotides read TGCGCCAGCAGCTTGACGGGACAGCGAGGAACCGGGGAGCTGTTTTTT. Translating gives CASSLTGQRGTGELFF.

This chain links TRBV27 with TRBJ2-1; possible D gene TRBD1, 6 bases. CDR1 is MNHEY, CDR2 SMNVEV, per germline (reference sequence). Trimming removed 6 bases from V and 10 bases from J, with 19 bases in between. This CDR3 is built from 14 residues. As DNA, the CDR3 is TGTGCCAGCAGGAGGGCGGGCGGCCAGGGGGAGCAGTTCTTC. Amino acids: CASRRAGGQGEQFF.

The chain links TRBV6-5 to TRBJ1-4; 9 bases are shared with TRBD1. Per germline, CDR1 MNHEY and CDR2 SVGAGI. V was pared by 7 bases and J by 7 bases, with 7 bases of the junction left unmatched. This CDR3 has 14 residues. The CDR3 nucleotides are TGTGCCAGCAAAGGAGGGACAGGGAGTGAAAAACTGTTTTTT. Protein product: CASKGGTGSEKLFF.

CDR3 nucleotide sequence: TGTGCCAGCAGCCAGACAGCCCGCACCCAGTACTTC. This sequence encodes CASSQTARTQYF. The J gene is TRBJ2-5, the V gene TRBV14; TRBD1 might be the D (5 bases). The CDR3 runs 12 residues. Germline-derived CDR1 and CDR2 are SGHDN and FVKESK. The ends were cut back, 3 bases at V and 8 bases at J, with 10 bases in the middle.

The table lists this clone with many counts. J is TRBJ2-1 and V is TRBV5-8, with 8 bases identical to TRBD1. This CDR3 has 15 amino acids. V gave up 0 bases and J gave up 8 bases; unmatched junction bases: 7. From germline, CDR1 is SGHTS and CDR2 YDEGEE. The CDR3 spells CASSLGDRGGDEQFF. DNA for the CDR3: TGTGCCAGCAGCTTGGGAGACAGGGGAGGAGATGAGCAGTTCTTC.

This chain links TRBV6-5 with TRBJ1-4; the match to TRBD1 covers 10 bases. V trimming: 0 bases; J trimming: 7 bases; junction bases outside the gene matches: 2. Looked up from germline, CDR1 is MNHEY and CDR2 is SVGAGI. CDR3 length: 15 residues. The CDR3 DNA reads TGTGCCAGCAGTTACTCGCGGACAGGGGGTGAAAAACTGTTTTTT. Translated: CASSYSRTGGEKLFF.

This chain joins TRBV29-1 and TRBJ1-1; 7 bases line up with TRBD1. Per the germline V gene, CDR1 is SQVTM and CDR2 is ANQGSEA. V shed 4 bases, J shed 2 bases, and the junction held 4 bases outside the gene matches. The CDR3 contains 13 residues. CDR3 region: CSVARGQNTEAFF. CDR3 nucleotides: TGCAGCGTTGCTAGGGGGCAAAACACTGAAGCTTTCTTT.

Comments on this clone: Other DNA sequences in this sample translate to the same CDR3. The chain links TRBV5-6 to TRBJ1-2, with 9 bases matching TRBD1. CDR3 length equals 14 residues. The V gene end was trimmed by 4 bases and the J gene end by 4 bases; junction bases not matched to a gene: 5. Germline V lookup: CDR1 SGHDT, CDR2 YYEEEE. The CDR3: CASSPGQGSYGYTF. CDR3 nucleotide sequence: TGTGCCAGCAGCCCGGGACAGGGCAGCTATGGCTACACCTTC. Variable domain in full (rest from reference TRBV5-6 and TRBJ1-2): DAGVTQSPTHLIKTRGQQVTLRCSPKSGHDTVSWYQQALGQGPQFIFQYYEEEERQRGNFPDRFSGHQFPNYSSELNVNALLLGDSALYLCASSPGQGSYGYTFGSGTRLTVV.

A single count supports this clone. The J gene is TRBJ1-3, the V gene TRBV11-3; D remains ambiguous. V gave up 5 bases and J gave up 4 bases, with 9 bases separating them. The germline V gene encodes CDR1 SGHNT and CDR2 YENEEA. The CDR3 extends over 13 amino acids. The CDR3 protein is CASSADSGNTIYF. CDR3 nucleotides: TGTGCCAGCAGCGCCGACTCGGGAAACACCATATATTTT. The full variable domain, with the rest looked up from reference TRBV11-3 and TRBJ1-3, is EAGVVQSPRYKIIEKKQPVAFWCNPISGHNTLYWYLQNLGQGPELLIRYENEEAVDDSQLPKDRFSAERLKGVDSTLKIQPAELGDSAVYLCASSADSGNTIYFGEGSWLTVV.

This clone was recorded once. The chain combines TRBV2 with TRBJ2-7; D perhaps matches TRBD2 (5 bases). Trimming removed 5 bases at V and 6 bases at J, with 11 bases between. This CDR3 is 12 amino acids long. CDR1 SNHLY and CDR2 FYNNEI come from the germline V gene. This chain's CDR3 is CASSPERREQYF. The CDR3 DNA follows: TGTGCCAGCAGTCCGGAGCGGCGCGAGCAGTACTTC.

This clone was detected only once. The rearrangement uses TRBV5-4 and TRBJ2-5, with 9 nucleotides matching TRBD2. Unmatched junction bases numbered 8, after V lost 4 bases and J lost 4 bases. Germline lookup yields CDR1 SGHNT and CDR2 YYREEE (reference sequence). The CDR3 has 15 residues. DNA of the CDR3: TGTGCCAGCAGCGGCGGGCGGGAGGGCCGAGAGACCCAGTACTTC. Its protein is CASSGGREGRETQYF. Looking up the rest from reference TRBV5-4 and TRBJ2-5 gives the full variable domain: ETGVTQSPTHLIKTRGQQVTLRCSSQSGHNTVSWYQQALGQGPQFIFQYYREEENGRGNFPPRFSGLQFPNYSSELNVNALELDDSALYLCASSGGREGRETQYFGPGTRLLVL.

This clone came up a few times. The rearrangement uses TRBV2 and TRBJ1-3; D gene uncertain. The CDR3 is 15 residues long. V was clipped by 2 bases and J by 0 bases, with 8 bases between them. Germline-derived CDR1 and CDR2 are SNHLY and FYNNEI. The CDR3 region has the DNA TGTGCCAGCAGTGAACTCCCCTACTCTGGAAACACCATATATTTT. Translated, it gives CASSELPYSGNTIYF. The variable domain in full, completed from reference TRBV2 and TRBJ1-3, reads EPEVTQTPSHQVTQMGQEVILRCVPISNHLYFYWYRQILGQKVEFLVSFYNNEISEKSEIFDDQFSVERPDGSNFTLKIRSTKLEDSAMYFCASSELPYSGNTIYFGEGSWLTVV.

The gene calls are TRBV28 and TRBJ2-7; 7 bases map to TRBD2. Germline CDR1 reads MDHEN; CDR2 reads SYDVKM. The CDR3 has 14 amino acids. Trimming removed 6 bases from V and 2 bases from J; junction bases left unmatched: 7. CDR3 sequence: CASSLSGKTYEQYF. CDR3 bases: TGTGCCAGCAGCTTAAGCGGGAAGACCTACGAGCAGTACTTC. The full variable domain, completed using reference TRBV28 and TRBJ2-7, is DVKVTQSSRYLVKRTGEKVFLECVQDMDHENMFWYRQDPGLGLRLIYFSYDVKMKEKGDIPEGYSVSREKKERFSLILESASTNQTSMYLCASSLSGKTYEQYFGPGTRLTVT.

The genes are TRBV19 and TRBJ1-1; the D gene is possibly TRBD1 (6 bases). Trimming removed 8 bases at V and 3 bases at J, with 10 bases between. The V gene's germline CDR1 is LNHDA and CDR2 SQIVND (reference sequence). This CDR3 comprises 12 residues. For the CDR3, the DNA is TGTGCCAGTTCCGGACAGTACACTGAAGCTTTCTTT. Its protein product is CASSGQYTEAFF.

The V call is TRBV6-5, the J call TRBJ2-1, with a possible D match to TRBD2 (6 bases). V was cut by 6 bases and J by 4 bases, with 16 bases left in between. Germline V gene lookup returns CDR1 MNHEY and CDR2 SVGAGI. CDR3 length: 15 amino acids. The CDR3 sequence is CASSPPGGGYNEQFF. CDR3 DNA sequence: TGTGCCAGCAGCCCCCCCGGAGGAGGGTACAATGAGCAGTTCTTC.

This clone occurred a few times. The CDR3 loop reads CASSLRAGTQYF. For the CDR3, the DNA is TGCGCCAGCAGCTTGCGGGCGGGGACGCAGTATTTT. The chain has TRBV5-1 and TRBJ2-3; TRBD2 is a possible D gene (6 bases). V was shortened by 1 base and J by 9 bases, with 9 bases between the two germline ends. The CDR3 totals 12 residues. Per germline, CDR1 SGHRS and CDR2 YFSETQ. Drawing the rest from reference TRBV5-1 and TRBJ2-3, the complete variable domain is KAGVTQTPRYLIKTRGQQVTLSCSPISGHRSVSWYQQTPGQGLQFLFEYFSETQRNKGNFPGRFSGRQFSNSRSEMNVSTLELGDSALYLCASSLRAGTQYFGPGTRLTVL.

The chain uses TRBV5-1 and TRBJ2-3, with 7 bases that match TRBD2. Losses at the gene ends were 7 bases for V and 0 bases for J; bases not matched to a gene: 5. The CDR3 runs to 14 residues. Looked up from germline, CDR1 is SGHRS and CDR2 is YFSETQ. CDR3 region: CASWGGTSTDTQYF. The CDR3 nucleotides are TGCGCCAGCTGGGGGGGAACTAGCACAGATACGCAGTATTTT.

The chain couples TRBV2 to TRBJ2-7; the match to TRBD1 covers 9 bases. V gave up 4 bases and J gave up 5 bases; unmatched junction bases: 6. Germline CDR1 SNHLY, CDR2 FYNNEI. The CDR3 totals 14 residues. Here the CDR3 reads CASSARTGANEQYF. The CDR3 DNA sequence: TGTGCCAGCAGTGCCCGGACAGGGGCAAACGAGCAGTACTTC.

V is TRBV3-1 (or the pseudogene TRBV3-2) and J is TRBJ1-6, with TRBD1 matching 9 bases. Looked up from germline, CDR1 is LGHDT and CDR2 is YNNKEL (reference sequence). V lost 6 bases and J lost 14; bases outside the gene matches: 8. The CDR3 runs to 13 residues. The CDR3 DNA follows: TGTGCCAGCAGAGACAGGGGGGGTTCGGCCCTCCACTTT. Encoded protein: CASRDRGGSALHF.

The V gene is TRBV6-1, the J gene TRBJ1-1, with D maybe TRBD1 (6 bases). Per germline, CDR1 MNHNS and CDR2 SASEGT. Between the trimmed V and J ends, which lost 3 bases and 5 bases, there was a span of 19 bases. The CDR3 contains 16 residues. CDR3 protein: CASSEALGGARTEAFF. The CDR3 nucleotides are TGTGCCAGCAGTGAGGCCTTGGGGGGGGCAAGGACTGAAGCTTTCTTT.

This chain links TRBV10-3 with TRBJ1-1; 8 bases are shared with TRBD1. Germline CDR1 is ENHRY and CDR2 is SYGVKD. Trimming removed 5 bases from V and 1 base from J; junction bases left unmatched: 3. CDR3 length: 14 amino acids. The CDR3 DNA follows: TGTGCCATCAGTCGGACAGGGTCGAACACTGAAGCTTTCTTT. This sequence encodes CAISRTGSNTEAFF.

V is TRBV2 and J is TRBJ1-1, with D possibly TRBD1 on 6 matching bases. The ends were cut back, 6 bases at V and 1 base at J, with 21 bases in the middle. The CDR3 spans 17 residues. Germline V gene sequence: CDR1 SNHLY, CDR2 FYNNEI. CDR3 loop: CASRTKTDSRWNTEAFF. The CDR3 DNA reads TGTGCCAGCAGGACGAAAACGGACAGCCGGTGGAACACTGAAGCTTTCTTT.

This chain uses TRBV6-5 with TRBJ1-1; D is possibly TRBD1 (6 bases). There are 15 residues in the CDR3. Trimming stripped 4 bases from V and 0 bases from J, with 12 bases between. Looked up from germline, CDR1 is MNHEY and CDR2 is SVGAGI. CDR3 DNA sequence: TGTGCCAGCAGTTTACAGGGTGTCGTGAACACTGAAGCTTTCTTT. Translated, it gives CASSLQGVVNTEAFF.